This T cell receptor (beta chain) was found in a study of regulatory T cells in long-lasting Graves disease. This CDR3 spans 12 amino acids. The V and J ends lost 7 bases and 7 bases respectively, with 16 bases between them. In germline, CDR1 is SQVTM, CDR2 ANQGSEA. Time point specified: newly diagnosed GD, antithyroid drugs for less than 3 months. After RNA was extracted from PBMCs, the TCR library was made from it. To make TCR beta libraries, researchers used iRepertoire HTBI primers and Arm-PCR of CDR3 regions. TCRdb analysed the multiplex PCR reads with MiXCR anew, one entry per CDR3 protein. The table includes about 620,000 distinct CDR3 sequences, 15% to 20% detected once. The sample was also reused in another study, on T cells in Graves' hyperthyroidism and ophthalmopathy.

The V and J genes are TRBV29-1 and TRBJ2-5; D gene unclear. The sequence came from a woman aged 25 to 39 with Graves disease. Sequenced material: peripheral blood mononuclear cells (PBMCs), taken at new diagnosis, from a patient treated with antithyroid drugs. CDR3 protein: CSAHEPPGTQYF. The CDR3 DNA sequence: TGCAGCGCTCACGAGCCGCCTGGGACCCAGTACTTC.